The clone carrying this T cell receptor beta chain was observed a few times. These data come from a study of blood T cell repertoires in COVID-19. Per the original methods: Amplification from reference gene primers served as the basis for estimated nucleated cell counts. The table came from immunoSEQ multiplex PCR; TCRdb's copy has only in-frame clones and leaves some out. D and trimming were read from the DNA, whereas the V and J calls and clone size are those reported in that table. The table shows some 70,000 clones, with approximately 90% occurring only once. This receptor was obtained from a human donor in a cohort sampled during active COVID-19. Sequences were obtained from peripheral blood.

CDR3 coding DNA: TGCAGTGCTAGTCGACTAGTAGATACGCAGTATTTT. It encodes CSASRLVDTQYF. The chain recombines TRBV20-1 with TRBJ2-3, with D perhaps TRBD2 (6 bases). Trimming took off 3 bases at V and 5 bases at J, with 9 bases between the two ends. The CDR3 runs to 12 residues. Germline CDR1 reads DFQATT; CDR2 reads SNEGSKA (reference sequence).